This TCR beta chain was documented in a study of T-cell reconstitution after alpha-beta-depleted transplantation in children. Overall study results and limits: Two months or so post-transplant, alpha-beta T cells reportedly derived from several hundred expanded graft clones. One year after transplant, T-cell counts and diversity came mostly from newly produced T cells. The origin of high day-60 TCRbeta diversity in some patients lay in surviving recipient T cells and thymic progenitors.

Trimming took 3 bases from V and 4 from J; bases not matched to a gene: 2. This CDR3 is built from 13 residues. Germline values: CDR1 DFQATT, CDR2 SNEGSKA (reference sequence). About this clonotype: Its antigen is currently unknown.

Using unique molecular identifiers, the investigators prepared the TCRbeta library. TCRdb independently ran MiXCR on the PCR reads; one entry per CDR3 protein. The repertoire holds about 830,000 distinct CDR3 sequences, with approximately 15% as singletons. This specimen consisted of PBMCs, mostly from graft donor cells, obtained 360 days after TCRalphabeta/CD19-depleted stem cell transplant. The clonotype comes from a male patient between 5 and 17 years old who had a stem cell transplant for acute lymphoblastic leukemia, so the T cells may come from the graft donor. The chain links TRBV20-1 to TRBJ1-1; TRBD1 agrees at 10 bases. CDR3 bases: TGCAGTGCTAGTAGGACAGGGGGCACTGAAGCTTTCTTT. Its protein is CSASRTGGTEAFF.